The source of this TCR beta chain is a study of T cells in Graves' hyperthyroidism and ophthalmopathy. RNA transcripts served as the template for amplifying TCR beta CDR3 regions. First-round RT-PCR of the TCR CDR3 relied on the HTBI primer set. TCRdb independently ran MiXCR on the multiplex PCR reads; one entry per CDR3 protein. The data contain about 720,000 distinct CDR3 sequences, roughly 17% of them singletons. V dropped 0 bases and J dropped 14 bases, with 16 bases sitting between them. CDR3 length equals 12 residues. In germline, CDR1 is DFQATT, CDR2 SNEGSKA (reference sequence). This clonotype occurred many times.

The receptor was isolated from a man in his late teens or twenties with Graves' hyperthyroidism. The sample taken for sequencing was blood. V and J are TRBV20-1 and TRBJ2-5, with D uncertain. CDR3 nucleotide sequence: TGCAGTGCTAGAGATCAACCCCAAAAACTCTACTTC. Residues: CSARDQPQKLYF.